A single TCR beta chain is shown here with its context. The target antigen is unknown. Regarding treatment: oral pan-JAK inhibitor, 5-10 mg twice daily. These data come from a study of CD8+ T cells in alopecia areata. Across the study: For the treated group, dosing was oral tofacitinib at 5 to 10 mg twice daily. Percent of scalp involved defined treated patients' severity scores.

RNA was extracted and reverse transcribed into cDNA as the sequencing template. Sequencing was performed with immunoSEQ multiplex PCR; in TCRdb, only in-frame clones are kept and a portion is missing. Here the sample spans 100,000 to 150,000 clones, about three fifths being singletons. Germline V CDR1 and CDR2: GTSNPN, SVGIG (reference sequence). Trimming removed 7 bases from V and 6 bases from J; junction bases left unmatched: 6. CDR3 size: 11 residues. Regarding the study as a whole: As there was one nonresponder, how baseline CD8+ expansion relates to response remains uncertain. Scalp clonality, along with expanded CD8+ clones among the top 100, was significantly decreased by tofacitinib.

The origin of this receptor is a human donor with alopecia areata. The rearrangement links TRBV30 to TRBJ2-7; 7 bases agree with TRBD2. The sequenced sample was CD8+ T cells sorted from blood, obtained at week 4, from a patient treated with tofacitinib. This chain's CDR3 is CASTTGGEQYF. The CDR3 nucleotides are TGTGCCTCCACGACGGGGGGCGAGCAGTACTTC.